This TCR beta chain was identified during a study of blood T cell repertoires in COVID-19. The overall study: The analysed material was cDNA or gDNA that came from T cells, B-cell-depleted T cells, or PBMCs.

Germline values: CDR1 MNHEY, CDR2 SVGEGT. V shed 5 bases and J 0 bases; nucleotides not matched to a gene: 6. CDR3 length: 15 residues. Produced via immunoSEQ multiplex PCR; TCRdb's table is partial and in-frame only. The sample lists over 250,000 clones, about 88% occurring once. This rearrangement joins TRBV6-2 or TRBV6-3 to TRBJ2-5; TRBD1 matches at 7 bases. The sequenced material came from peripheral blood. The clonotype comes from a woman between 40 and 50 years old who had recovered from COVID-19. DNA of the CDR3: TGTGCCAGCAGTGAGGGGGCCCTGTACCAAGAGACCCAGTACTTC. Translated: CASSEGALYQETQYF.